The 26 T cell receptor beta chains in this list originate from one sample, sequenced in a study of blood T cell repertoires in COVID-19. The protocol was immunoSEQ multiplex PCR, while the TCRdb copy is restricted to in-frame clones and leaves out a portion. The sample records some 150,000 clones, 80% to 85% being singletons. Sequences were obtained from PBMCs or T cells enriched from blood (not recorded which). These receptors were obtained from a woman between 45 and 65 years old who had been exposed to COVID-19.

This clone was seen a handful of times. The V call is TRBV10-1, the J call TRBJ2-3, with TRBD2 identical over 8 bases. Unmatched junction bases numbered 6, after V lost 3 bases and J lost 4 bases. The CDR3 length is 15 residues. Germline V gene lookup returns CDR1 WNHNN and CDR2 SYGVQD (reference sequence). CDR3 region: CASSESGGPSDTQYF. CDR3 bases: TGCGCCAGCAGTGAATCGGGAGGGCCCTCAGATACGCAGTATTTT.

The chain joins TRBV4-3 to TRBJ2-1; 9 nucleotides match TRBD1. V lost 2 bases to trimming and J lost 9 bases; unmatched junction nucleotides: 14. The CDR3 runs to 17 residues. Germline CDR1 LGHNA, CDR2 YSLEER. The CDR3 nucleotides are TGCGCCAGCAGCCAATCCACCCGGGACAGGGTATCAGGTGAGCAGTTCTTC. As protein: CASSQSTRDRVSGEQFF.

The CDR3 loop reads CASRGQANTEAFF. CDR3 coding DNA: TGTGCCAGCAGGGGACAGGCGAACACTGAAGCTTTCTTT. The chain couples TRBV28 to TRBJ1-1, with TRBD1 identical over 8 bases. This CDR3 comprises 13 residues. With V trimmed by 6 bases and J by 1 base, 1 base remained unmatched. The germline V gene has CDR1 MDHEN and CDR2 SYDVKM.

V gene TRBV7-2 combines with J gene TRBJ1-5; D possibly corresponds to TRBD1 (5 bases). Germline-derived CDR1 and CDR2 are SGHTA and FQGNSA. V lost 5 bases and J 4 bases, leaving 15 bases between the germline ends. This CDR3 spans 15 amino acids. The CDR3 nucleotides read TGTGCCAGCAGCCGCATGGCAGGGCCAAATCAGCCCCAGCATTTT. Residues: CASSRMAGPNQPQHF. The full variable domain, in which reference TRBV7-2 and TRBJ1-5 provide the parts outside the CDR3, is GAGVSQSPSNKVTEKGKDVELRCDPISGHTALYWYRQSLGQGLEFLIYFQGNSAPDKSGLPSDRFSAERTGGSVSTLTIQRTQQEDSAVYLCASSRMAGPNQPQHFGDGTRLSIL.

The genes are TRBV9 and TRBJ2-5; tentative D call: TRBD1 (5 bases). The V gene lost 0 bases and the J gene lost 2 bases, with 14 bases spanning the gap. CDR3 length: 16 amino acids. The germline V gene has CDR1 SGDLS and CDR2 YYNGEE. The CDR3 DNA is TGTGCCAGCAGCGTAGCGGGTTTAGGGGCACAAGAGACCCAGTACTTC. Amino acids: CASSVAGLGAQETQYF.

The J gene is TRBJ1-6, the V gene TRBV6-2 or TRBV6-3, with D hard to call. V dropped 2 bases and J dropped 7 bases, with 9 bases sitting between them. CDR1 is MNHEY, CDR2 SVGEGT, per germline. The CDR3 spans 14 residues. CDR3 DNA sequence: TGTGCCAGCAGTTACGGCCGCTTAAATTCACCCCTCCACTTT. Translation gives CASSYGRLNSPLHF.

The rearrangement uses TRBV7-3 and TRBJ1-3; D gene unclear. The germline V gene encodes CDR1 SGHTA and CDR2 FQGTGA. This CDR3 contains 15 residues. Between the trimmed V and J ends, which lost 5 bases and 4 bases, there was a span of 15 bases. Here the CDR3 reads CASSRGMGLGNTIYF. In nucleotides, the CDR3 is TGTGCCAGCAGCCGGGGAATGGGGTTGGGAAACACCATATATTTT.

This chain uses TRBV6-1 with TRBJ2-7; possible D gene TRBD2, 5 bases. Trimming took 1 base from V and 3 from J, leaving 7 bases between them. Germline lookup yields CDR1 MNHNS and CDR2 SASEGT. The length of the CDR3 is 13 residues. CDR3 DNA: TGTGCCAGCAGTGAAGGACTAATCTACGAGCAGTACTTC. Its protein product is CASSEGLIYEQYF.

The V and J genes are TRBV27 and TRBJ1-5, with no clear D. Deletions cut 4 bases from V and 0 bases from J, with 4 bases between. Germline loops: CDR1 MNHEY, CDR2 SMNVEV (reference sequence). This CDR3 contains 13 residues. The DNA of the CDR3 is TGTGCCAGCAGTTCCTTTAGCAATCAGCCCCAGCATTTT. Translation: CASSSFSNQPQHF.

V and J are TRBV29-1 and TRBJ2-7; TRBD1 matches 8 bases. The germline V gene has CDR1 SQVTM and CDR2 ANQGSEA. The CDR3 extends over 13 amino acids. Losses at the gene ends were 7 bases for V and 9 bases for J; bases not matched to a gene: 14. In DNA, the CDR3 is TGCAGCGCCAAGGGCGGACAGGGTGTAGGGCAGTACTTC. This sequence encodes CSAKGGQGVGQYF.

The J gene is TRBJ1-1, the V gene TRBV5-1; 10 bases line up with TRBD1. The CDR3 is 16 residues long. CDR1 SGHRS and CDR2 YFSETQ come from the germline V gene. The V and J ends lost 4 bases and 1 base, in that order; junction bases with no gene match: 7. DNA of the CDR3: TGCGCCAGCAGCCCGCTGGGACAGGGGAGGAACACTGAAGCTTTCTTT. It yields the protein CASSPLGQGRNTEAFF.

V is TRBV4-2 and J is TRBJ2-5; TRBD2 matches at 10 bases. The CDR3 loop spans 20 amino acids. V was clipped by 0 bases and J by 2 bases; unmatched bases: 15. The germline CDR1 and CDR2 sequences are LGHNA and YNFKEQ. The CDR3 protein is CASSQEGAGGRVLAQETQYF. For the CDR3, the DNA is TGTGCCAGCAGCCAAGAAGGAGCGGGGGGGCGGGTCCTCGCGCAAGAGACCCAGTACTTC.

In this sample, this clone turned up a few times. CDR3 sequence (DNA): TGTGCCAGTAGTCGGGCTAGCGGGAAAACAGATACGCAGTATTTT. It is translated as CASSRASGKTDTQYF. V and J are TRBV19 and TRBJ2-3; 9 bases are a match to TRBD2. CDR3 size: 15 residues. Trimming at V came to 5 bases and at J to 3 bases, leaving 6 bases not matched to a gene. Germline V gene sequence: CDR1 LNHDA, CDR2 SQIVND (reference sequence).

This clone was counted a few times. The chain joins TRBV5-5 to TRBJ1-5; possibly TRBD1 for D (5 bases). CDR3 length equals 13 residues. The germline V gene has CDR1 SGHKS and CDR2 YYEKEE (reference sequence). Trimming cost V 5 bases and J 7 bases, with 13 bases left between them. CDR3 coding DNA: TGTGCCAGCAGTCCGCAGGGAAACCAGCCCCAGCATTTT. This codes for CASSPQGNQPQHF.

Written as DNA, the CDR3 is TGTGCCAGCAGACCCATCTTGAGGGAAAAACTGTTTTTT. It codes for CASRPILREKLFF. V usage is TRBV11-2 and J usage is TRBJ1-4; D is unresolved. Deletions cut 6 bases from V and 8 bases from J, with 13 bases between. CDR1 and CDR2 (germline): SGHAT, FQNNGV. The CDR3 has 13 amino acids.

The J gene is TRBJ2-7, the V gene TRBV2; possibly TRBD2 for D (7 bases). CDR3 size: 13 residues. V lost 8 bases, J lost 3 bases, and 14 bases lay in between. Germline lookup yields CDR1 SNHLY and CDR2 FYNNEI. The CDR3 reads CASEGDYLYEQYF. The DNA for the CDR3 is TGTGCCAGCGAGGGGGACTACCTCTACGAGCAGTACTTC.

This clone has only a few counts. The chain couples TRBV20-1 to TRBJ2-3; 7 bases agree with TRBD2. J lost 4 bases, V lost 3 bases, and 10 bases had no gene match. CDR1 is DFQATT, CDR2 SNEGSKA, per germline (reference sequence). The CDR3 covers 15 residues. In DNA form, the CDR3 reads TGCAGTGCTAGTCTCGACGGGGGGATCGCAGATACGCAGTATTTT. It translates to CSASLDGGIADTQYF.

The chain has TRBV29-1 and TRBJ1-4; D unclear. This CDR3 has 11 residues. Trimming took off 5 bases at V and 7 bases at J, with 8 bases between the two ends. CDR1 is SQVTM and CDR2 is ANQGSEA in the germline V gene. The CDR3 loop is CSVRVSEKLFF. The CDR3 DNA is TGCAGCGTTCGAGTCTCTGAAAAACTGTTTTTT.

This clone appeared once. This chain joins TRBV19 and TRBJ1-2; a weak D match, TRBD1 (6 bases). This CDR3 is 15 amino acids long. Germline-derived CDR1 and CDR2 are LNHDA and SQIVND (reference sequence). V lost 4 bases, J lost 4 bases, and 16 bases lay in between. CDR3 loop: CASSKTTGGTYGYTF. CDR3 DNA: TGTGCCAGTAGTAAAACTACGGGGGGCACCTATGGCTACACCTTC. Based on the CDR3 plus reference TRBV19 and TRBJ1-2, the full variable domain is DGGITQSPKYLFRKEGQNVTLSCEQNLNHDAMYWYRQDPGQGLRLIYYSQIVNDFQKGDIAEGYSVSREKKESFPLTVTSAQKNPTAFYLCASSKTTGGTYGYTFGSGTRLTVV.

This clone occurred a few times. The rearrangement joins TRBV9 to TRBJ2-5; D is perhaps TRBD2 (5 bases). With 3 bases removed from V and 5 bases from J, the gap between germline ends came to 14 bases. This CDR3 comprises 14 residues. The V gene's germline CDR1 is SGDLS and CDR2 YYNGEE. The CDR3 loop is CASSAEGKRETQYF. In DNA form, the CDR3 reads TGTGCCAGCAGCGCCGAGGGTAAGAGGGAGACCCAGTACTTC.

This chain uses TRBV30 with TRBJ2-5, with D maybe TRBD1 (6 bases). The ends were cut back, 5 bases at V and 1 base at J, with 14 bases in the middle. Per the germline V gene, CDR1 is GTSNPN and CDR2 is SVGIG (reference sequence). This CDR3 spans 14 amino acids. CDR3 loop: CAWGQQGSQETQYF. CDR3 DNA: TGTGCCTGGGGGCAACAGGGTAGCCAAGAGACCCAGTACTTC.

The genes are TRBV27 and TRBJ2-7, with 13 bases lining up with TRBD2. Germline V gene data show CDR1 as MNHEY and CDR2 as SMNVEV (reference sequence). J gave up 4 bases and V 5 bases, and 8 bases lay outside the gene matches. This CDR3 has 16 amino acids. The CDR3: CASSLRTSGRRYEQYF. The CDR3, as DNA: TGTGCCAGCAGTCTCAGGACTAGCGGGAGACGTTACGAGCAGTACTTC.

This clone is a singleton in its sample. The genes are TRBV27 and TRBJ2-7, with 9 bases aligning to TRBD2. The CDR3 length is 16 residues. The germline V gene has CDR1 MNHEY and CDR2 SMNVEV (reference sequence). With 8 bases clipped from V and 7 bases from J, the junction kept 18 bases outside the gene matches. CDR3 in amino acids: CASQKGAGTSIGEQYF. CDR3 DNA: TGTGCCAGCCAGAAGGGGGCCGGGACTAGCATCGGGGAGCAGTACTTC.

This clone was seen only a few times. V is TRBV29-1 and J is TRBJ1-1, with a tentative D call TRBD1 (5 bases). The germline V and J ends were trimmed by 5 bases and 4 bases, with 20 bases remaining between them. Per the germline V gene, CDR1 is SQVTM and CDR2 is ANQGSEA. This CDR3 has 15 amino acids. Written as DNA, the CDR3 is TGCAGCGTTTCGGGGGGTCAGGCGTTTCCCACTGAAGCTTTCTTT. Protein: CSVSGGQAFPTEAFF.

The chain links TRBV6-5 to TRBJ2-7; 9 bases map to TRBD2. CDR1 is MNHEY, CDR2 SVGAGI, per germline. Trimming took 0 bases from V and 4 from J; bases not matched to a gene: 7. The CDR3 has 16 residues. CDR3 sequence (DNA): TGTGCCAGCAGTTACTCTCGCGGGGGGGCTCTTTACGAGCAGTACTTC. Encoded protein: CASSYSRGGALYEQYF.

CDR3 in amino acids: CASSISAGMNTEAFF. CDR3 in DNA: TGTGCCAGCAGCATCTCAGCGGGAATGAACACTGAAGCTTTCTTT. The chain employs TRBV27 and TRBJ1-1; no definite D call. The CDR3 totals 15 residues. The V gene lost 6 bases and the J gene lost 0 bases, with 14 bases spanning the gap. Germline CDR1 is MNHEY and CDR2 is SMNVEV (reference sequence).